The 16 T cell receptor beta chains below all came from one sample that was sequenced in a study of T-cell memory formation after mild COVID-19. TCRdb re-called the 5' RACE reads through MiXCR, storing one row per CDR3 protein. The sample has 350,000 to 450,000 distinct CDR3 sequences, around 28% seen once. The specimen sequenced was PBMCs or a T cell subset sorted from them (not recorded which). These receptors originate from an adult woman who had mild COVID-19 (a few samples of this study predate the infection). Cell type and time point are not known.

The sample holds a few counts of this clonotype. V gene TRBV3-1 combines with J gene TRBJ1-5, with D unresolved. The V end was cut by 2 bases, the J end by 4 bases, with 6 bases between. Germline V gene lookup returns CDR1 LGHDT and CDR2 YNNKEL (reference sequence). This CDR3 region has 13 residues. Here the CDR3 reads CASSQTQNQPQHF. In DNA form, the CDR3 reads TGTGCCAGCAGCCAAACACAGAATCAGCCCCAGCATTTT.

The V and J genes are TRBV5-1 and TRBJ2-5; a possible D gene is TRBD2 (5 bases). V was pared by 5 bases and J by 2 bases, with 10 bases between. The germline V gene encodes CDR1 SGHRS and CDR2 YFSETQ. The CDR3 runs to 13 residues. Written as DNA, the CDR3 is TGCGCCAGCAGTCTAGCAGAGCAAGAGACCCAGTACTTC. Residues: CASSLAEQETQYF.

There are a few counts of this clonotype. V usage is TRBV7-8 and J usage is TRBJ2-7; no definite D call. V dropped 4 bases and J dropped 0 bases, with 10 bases sitting between them. Germline CDR1 is SGHVS and CDR2 is FQNEAQ. The CDR3 spans 14 residues. The CDR3 sequence: CASSSRTDSYEQYF. Written as DNA, the CDR3 is TGTGCCAGCAGCTCCCGGACGGACTCCTACGAGCAGTACTTC.

This clonotype has just a few counts. V and J are TRBV20-1 and TRBJ2-5; TRBD1 agrees at 9 bases. The CDR3 is 17 residues long. V lost 5 bases and J lost 1; bases outside the gene matches: 14. Germline V gene data show CDR1 as DFQATT and CDR2 as SNEGSKA (reference sequence). CDR3 protein: CSADNRGRDQFQETQYF. Here the CDR3 DNA reads TGCAGTGCTGATAACAGGGGGCGCGACCAATTCCAAGAGACCCAGTACTTC.

This clonotype was recorded many times. CDR3 region: CASSSSVERTDTQYF. In DNA form, the CDR3 reads TGTGCCAGCAGCTCTAGCGTGGAGAGAACAGATACGCAGTATTTT. The rearrangement uses TRBV25-1 and TRBJ2-3; D is possibly TRBD2 (6 bases). In germline, CDR1 is MGHDK, CDR2 SYGVNS. V was clipped by 6 bases and J by 3 bases, with 16 bases between them. The CDR3 is 15 residues long.

This clonotype was counted only a few times. For the CDR3, the DNA is TGTGCCAGCAGCTTACCCGAGGCTTCGAACACTGAAGCTTTCTTT. Translating gives CASSLPEASNTEAFF. The genes are TRBV7-9 and TRBJ1-1; no clear D. From germline, CDR1 is SEHNR and CDR2 FQNEAQ (reference sequence). The V and J ends lost 2 bases and 1 base respectively, with 11 bases between them. The CDR3 length is 15 residues.

Only a few counts were recorded for this clonotype. The chain links TRBV5-6 to TRBJ2-7; D ambiguous. Germline CDR1 SGHDT, CDR2 YYEEEE. Trimming cost V 2 bases and J 3 bases, with 12 bases left between them. The CDR3 sequence is 14 residues long. In DNA, the CDR3 is TGTGCCAGCAGCTTATATCCGGACCTCTACGAGCAGTACTTC. Amino acid sequence: CASSLYPDLYEQYF.

This chain links TRBV4-2 with TRBJ2-2; tentatively, D is TRBD2 (6 bases). CDR1 is LGHNA and CDR2 is YNFKEQ in the germline V gene. The V end was cut by 5 bases, the J end by 1 base, with 8 bases between. This CDR3 region has 14 residues. CDR3 sequence: CASSGGRNTGELFF. The CDR3 DNA reads as TGTGCCAGCAGCGGAGGGAGGAACACCGGGGAGCTGTTTTTT.

This clonotype was picked up a small number of times. J is TRBJ2-3 and V is TRBV5-4, with TRBD2 matching over 7 bases. The V gene end was trimmed by 2 bases and the J gene end by 2 bases; junction bases not matched to a gene: 8. The CDR3 runs 16 residues. The germline V gene has CDR1 SGHNT and CDR2 YYREEE (reference sequence). Here the CDR3 DNA reads TGTGCCAGCAGCTTCGTCCGCGGGGGACTCACAGATACGCAGTATTTT. Translating it yields CASSFVRGGLTDTQYF.

This clonotype has ten or more counts. The rearrangement joins TRBV12-3 or TRBV12-4 to TRBJ2-1; the D gene is possibly TRBD1 (6 bases). V was pared by 2 bases and J by 5 bases, with 13 bases between. The CDR3 length is 15 residues. In nucleotides, the CDR3 is TGTGCCAGCAGTTTACTAGAGACAGGACACAATGAGCAGTTCTTC. Protein product: CASSLLETGHNEQFF.

This clonotype was observed a few times. This rearrangement joins TRBV13 to TRBJ2-5; TRBD2 matches 8 bases. The CDR3 is 16 residues long. The ends lost 6 bases at V and 0 bases at J; junction bases unmatched: 9. The V gene's germline CDR1 is PRHDT and CDR2 FYEKMQ (reference sequence). CDR3 nucleotides: TGTGCCAGCAGTTCAATAGCGGGGCATAACCAAGAGACCCAGTACTTC. This encodes CASSSIAGHNQETQYF.

The chain carries TRBV12-3 or TRBV12-4 and TRBJ1-5; maybe TRBD1 (6 bases). Between the trimmed V and J ends, which lost 8 bases and 6 bases, there was a span of 11 bases. CDR3 size: 12 residues. CDR3 in amino acids: CASQTGAQPQHF. CDR3 DNA sequence: TGTGCCAGCCAAACGGGGGCTCAGCCCCAGCATTTT.

V and J are TRBV15 and TRBJ2-7, with 8 bases aligning to TRBD2. After removal of 5 bases from V and 7 bases from J, the junction contained 13 bases not matched to a gene. Germline V gene sequence: CDR1 LNHNV, CDR2 YYDKDF (reference sequence). The CDR3 runs 15 residues. CDR3 DNA: TGTGCCACCAGCGCCCGGACTAGCCGCCCCTGGGAGCAGTACTTC. Translation: CATSARTSRPWEQYF.

There are a few counts of this clonotype. The chain recombines TRBV12-3 or TRBV12-4 with TRBJ1-5; 8 bases agree with TRBD1. The CDR3 runs to 14 residues. The V segment lost 6 bases and the J segment 7 bases; nucleotides outside the gene matches: 8. CDR3 residues: CASSPGQEWQPQHF. In DNA, the CDR3 is TGTGCCAGCAGCCCGGGACAGGAGTGGCAGCCCCAGCATTTT.

The chain links TRBV7-3 to TRBJ2-3; D is perhaps TRBD1 or TRBD2 (5 bases each). CDR1 and CDR2 (germline): SGHTA, FQGTGA. The V gene lost 4 bases and the J gene lost 0 bases, with 14 bases spanning the gap. The CDR3 covers 16 residues. CDR3 DNA sequence: TGTGCCAGCAGCTCTACCCCGGGGCTAAGCACAGATACGCAGTATTTT. It specifies CASSSTPGLSTDTQYF.

The J gene is TRBJ2-2, the V gene TRBV9; D ambiguous. V dropped 0 bases and J dropped 1 base, with 10 bases sitting between them. Per the germline V gene, CDR1 is SGDLS and CDR2 is YYNGEE. This CDR3 has 16 amino acids. The CDR3 DNA reads TGTGCCAGCAGCGTAGATCCCACCCGGAACACCGGGGAGCTGTTTTTT. Translation: CASSVDPTRNTGELFF.